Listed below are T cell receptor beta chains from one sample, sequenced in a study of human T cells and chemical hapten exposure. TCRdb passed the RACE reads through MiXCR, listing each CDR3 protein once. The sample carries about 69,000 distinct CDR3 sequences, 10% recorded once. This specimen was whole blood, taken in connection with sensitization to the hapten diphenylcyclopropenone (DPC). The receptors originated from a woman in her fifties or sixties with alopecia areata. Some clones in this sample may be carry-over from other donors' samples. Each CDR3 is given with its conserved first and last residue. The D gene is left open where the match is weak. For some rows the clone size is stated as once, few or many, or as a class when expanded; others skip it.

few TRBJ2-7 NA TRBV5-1 CASSGGPDYEQYF TGCGCCAGCAGCGGGGGACCGGACTACGAGCAGTACTTC
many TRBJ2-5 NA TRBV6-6 CASNEGGTHPEETQYF TGTGCCAGCAACGAGGGGGGGACTCACCCCGAAGAGACCCAGTACTTC
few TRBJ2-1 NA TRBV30 CAFQYRDMAFF TGTGCCTTTCAATACCGGGACATGGCGTTCTTC
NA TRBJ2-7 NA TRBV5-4 CASSFRGGEQYF TGTGCCAGCAGCTTTCGAGGGGGCGAGCAGTACTTC
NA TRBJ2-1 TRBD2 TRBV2 CASSAGLGSYSEQFF TGTGCCAGCAGTGCGGGACTAGGGTCCTACAGTGAGCAGTTCTTC
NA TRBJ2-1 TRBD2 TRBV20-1 CSAPASGPYNEQFF TGCAGTGCTCCTGCTAGCGGACCTTACAATGAGCAGTTCTTC
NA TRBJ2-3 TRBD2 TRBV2 CASSREGTDTQYF TGTGCCAGCAGTCGGGAGGGCACAGATACGCAGTATTTT
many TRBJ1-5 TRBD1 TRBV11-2 CASSLSGGSNQPQHF TGTGCCAGCAGCTTATCAGGGGGAAGCAATCAGCCCCAGCATTTT
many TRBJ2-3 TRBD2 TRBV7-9 CASSATSGPTDTQYF TGTGCCAGCAGCGCGACTAGCGGTCCCACAGATACGCAGTATTTT
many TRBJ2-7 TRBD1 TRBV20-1 CSGTQWTGGYEQYF TGCAGTGGTACCCAGTGGACAGGGGGCTACGAGCAGTACTTC
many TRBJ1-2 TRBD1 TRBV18 CASSPMSGQGGSNYGYTF TGTGCCAGCTCACCGATGTCGGGACAGGGGGGATCTAACTATGGCTACACCTTC